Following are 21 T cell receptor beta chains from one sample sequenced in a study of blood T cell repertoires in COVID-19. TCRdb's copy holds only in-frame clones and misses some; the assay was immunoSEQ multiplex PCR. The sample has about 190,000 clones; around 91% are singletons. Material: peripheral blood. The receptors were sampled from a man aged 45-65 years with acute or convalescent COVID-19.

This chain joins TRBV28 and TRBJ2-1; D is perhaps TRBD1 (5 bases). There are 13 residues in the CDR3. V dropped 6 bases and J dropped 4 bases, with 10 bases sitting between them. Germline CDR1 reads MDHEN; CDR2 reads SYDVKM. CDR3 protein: CASSTTGYNEQFF. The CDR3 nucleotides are TGTGCCAGCAGCACAACAGGATACAATGAGCAGTTCTTC.

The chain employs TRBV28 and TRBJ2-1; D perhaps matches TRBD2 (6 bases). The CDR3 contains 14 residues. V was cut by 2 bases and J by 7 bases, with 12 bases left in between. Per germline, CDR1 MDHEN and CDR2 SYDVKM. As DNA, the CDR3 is TGTGCCAGCAGTTTAATGGGGGGACTGAATGAGCAGTTCTTC. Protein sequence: CASSLMGGLNEQFF.

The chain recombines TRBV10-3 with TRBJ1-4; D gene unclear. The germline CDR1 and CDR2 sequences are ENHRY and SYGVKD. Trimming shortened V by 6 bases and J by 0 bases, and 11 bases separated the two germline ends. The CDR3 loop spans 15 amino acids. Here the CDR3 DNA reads TGTGCCATCAGCCAGAGCGGTCCAACTAATGAAAAACTGTTTTTT. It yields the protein CAISQSGPTNEKLFF.

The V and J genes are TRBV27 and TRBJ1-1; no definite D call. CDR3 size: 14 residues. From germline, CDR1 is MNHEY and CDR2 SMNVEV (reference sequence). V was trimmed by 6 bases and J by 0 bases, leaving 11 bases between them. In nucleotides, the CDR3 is TGTGCCAGCAGCCCGACATCTCTGAACACTGAAGCTTTCTTT. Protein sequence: CASSPTSLNTEAFF.

The DNA of the CDR3 is TGCAGCGTTGAAGATTTAGGACTAGCGAGGAATGAGCAGTTCTTC. It translates to CSVEDLGLARNEQFF. The V gene is TRBV29-1, the J gene TRBJ2-1, with TRBD2 identical over 9 bases. Trimming cost V 0 bases and J 7 bases; bases outside gene matches: 7. Per the germline V gene, CDR1 is SQVTM and CDR2 is ANQGSEA. The CDR3 is 15 residues long.

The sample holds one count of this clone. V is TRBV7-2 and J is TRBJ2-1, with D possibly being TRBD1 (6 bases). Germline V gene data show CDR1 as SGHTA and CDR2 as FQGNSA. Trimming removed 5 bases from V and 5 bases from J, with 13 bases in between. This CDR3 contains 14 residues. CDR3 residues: CASSPLRDNNEQFF. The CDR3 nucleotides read TGTGCCAGCAGCCCCCTCCGGGACAACAATGAGCAGTTCTTC.

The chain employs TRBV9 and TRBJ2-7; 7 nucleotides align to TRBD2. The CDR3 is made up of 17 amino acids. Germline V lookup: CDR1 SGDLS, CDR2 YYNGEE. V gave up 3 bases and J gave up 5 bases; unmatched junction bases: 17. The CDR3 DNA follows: TGTGCCAGCAGCGAGGCCCTCGCCGGGGGAGGGAGGAACGAGCAGTACTTC. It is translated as CASSEALAGGGRNEQYF.

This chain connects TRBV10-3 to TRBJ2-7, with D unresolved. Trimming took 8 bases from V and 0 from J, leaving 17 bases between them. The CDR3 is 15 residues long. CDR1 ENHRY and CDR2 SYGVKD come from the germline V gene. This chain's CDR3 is CAISGKSGLSYEQYF. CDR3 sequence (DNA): TGTGCCATCTCCGGCAAGAGTGGGCTCTCCTACGAGCAGTACTTC.

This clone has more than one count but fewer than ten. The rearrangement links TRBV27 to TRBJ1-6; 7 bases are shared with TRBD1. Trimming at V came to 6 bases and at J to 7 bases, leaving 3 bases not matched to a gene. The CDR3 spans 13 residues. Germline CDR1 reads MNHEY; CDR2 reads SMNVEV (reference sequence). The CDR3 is CASRWGQNSPLHF. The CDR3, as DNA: TGTGCCAGCAGGTGGGGACAGAATTCACCCCTCCACTTT.

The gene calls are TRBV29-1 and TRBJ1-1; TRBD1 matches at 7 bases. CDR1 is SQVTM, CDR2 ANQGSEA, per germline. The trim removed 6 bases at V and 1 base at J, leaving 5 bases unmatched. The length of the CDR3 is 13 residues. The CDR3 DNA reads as TGCAGCGTGGCGGGACAGCCGAACACTGAAGCTTTCTTT. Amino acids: CSVAGQPNTEAFF.

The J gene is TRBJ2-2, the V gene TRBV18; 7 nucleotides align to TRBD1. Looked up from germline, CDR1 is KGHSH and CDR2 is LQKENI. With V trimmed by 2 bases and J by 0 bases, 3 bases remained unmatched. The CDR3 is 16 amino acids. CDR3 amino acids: CASSPGQVANTGELFF. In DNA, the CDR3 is TGTGCCAGCTCACCAGGACAGGTCGCGAACACCGGGGAGCTGTTTTTT.

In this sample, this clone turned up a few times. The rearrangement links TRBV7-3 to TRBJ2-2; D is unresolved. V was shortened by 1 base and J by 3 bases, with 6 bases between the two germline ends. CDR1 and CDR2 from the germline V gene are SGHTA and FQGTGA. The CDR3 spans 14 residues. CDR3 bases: TGTGCCAGCAGCTTAATGCGTGACACCGGGGAGCTGTTTTTT. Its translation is CASSLMRDTGELFF.

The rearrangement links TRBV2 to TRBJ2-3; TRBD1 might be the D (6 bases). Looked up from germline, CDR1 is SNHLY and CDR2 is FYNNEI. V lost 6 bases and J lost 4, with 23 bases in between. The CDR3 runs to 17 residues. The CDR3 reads CASRRRRRGIDADTQYF. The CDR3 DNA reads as TGTGCCAGCAGGAGAAGACGCAGGGGTATCGACGCAGATACGCAGTATTTT.

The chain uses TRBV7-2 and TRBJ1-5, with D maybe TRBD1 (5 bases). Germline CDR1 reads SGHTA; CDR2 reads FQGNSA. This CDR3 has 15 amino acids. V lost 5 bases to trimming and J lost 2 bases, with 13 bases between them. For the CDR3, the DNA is TGTGCCAGCAGCGGAGGGGTATTTGGCAATCAGCCCCAGCATTTT. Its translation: CASSGGVFGNQPQHF. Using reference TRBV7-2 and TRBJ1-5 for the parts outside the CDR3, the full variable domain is GAGVSQSPSNKVTEKGKDVELRCDPISGHTALYWYRQSLGQGLEFLIYFQGNSAPDKSGLPSDRFSAERTGGSVSTLTIQRTQQEDSAVYLCASSGGVFGNQPQHFGDGTRLSIL.

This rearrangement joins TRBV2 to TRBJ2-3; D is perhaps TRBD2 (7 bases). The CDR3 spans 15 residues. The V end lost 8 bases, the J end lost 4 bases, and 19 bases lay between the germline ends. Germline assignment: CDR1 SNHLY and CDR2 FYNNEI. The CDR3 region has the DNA TGTGCCAGCGGGGGGGCCCCTTTGGGGGCAGATACGCAGTATTTT. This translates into CASGGAPLGADTQYF.

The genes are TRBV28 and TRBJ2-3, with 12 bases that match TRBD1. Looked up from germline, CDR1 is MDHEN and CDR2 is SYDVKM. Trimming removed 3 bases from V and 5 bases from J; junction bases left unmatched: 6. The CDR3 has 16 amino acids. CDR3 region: CASSLGGQGARDTQYF. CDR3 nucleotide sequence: TGTGCCAGCAGTTTGGGGGGACAGGGGGCGAGAGATACGCAGTATTTT.

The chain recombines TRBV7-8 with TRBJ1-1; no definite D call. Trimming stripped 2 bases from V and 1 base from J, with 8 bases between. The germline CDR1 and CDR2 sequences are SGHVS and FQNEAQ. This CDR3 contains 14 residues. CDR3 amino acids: CASSLRVGNTEAFF. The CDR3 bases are TGTGCCAGCAGCTTAAGAGTTGGGAACACTGAAGCTTTCTTT.

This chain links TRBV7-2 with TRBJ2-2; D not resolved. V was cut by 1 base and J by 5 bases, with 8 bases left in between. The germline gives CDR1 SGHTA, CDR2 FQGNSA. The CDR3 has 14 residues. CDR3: CASSLEALTGELFF. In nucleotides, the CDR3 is TGTGCCAGCAGCTTAGAAGCATTGACCGGGGAGCTGTTTTTT.

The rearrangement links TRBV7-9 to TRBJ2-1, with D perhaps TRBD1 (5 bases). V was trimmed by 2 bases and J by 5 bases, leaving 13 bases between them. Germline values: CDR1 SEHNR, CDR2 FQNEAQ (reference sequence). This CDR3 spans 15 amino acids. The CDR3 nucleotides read TGTGCCAGCAGCTTACAGGGCTTCGAAAACAATGAGCAGTTCTTC. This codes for CASSLQGFENNEQFF.

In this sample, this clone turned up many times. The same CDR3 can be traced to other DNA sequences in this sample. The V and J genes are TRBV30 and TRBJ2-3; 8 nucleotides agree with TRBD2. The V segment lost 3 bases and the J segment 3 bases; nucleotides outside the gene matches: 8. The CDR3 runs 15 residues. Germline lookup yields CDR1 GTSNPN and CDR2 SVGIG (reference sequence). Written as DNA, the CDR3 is TGTGCCTGGAGCGGACTAGCTGGGAGTACAGATACGCAGTATTTT. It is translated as CAWSGLAGSTDTQYF. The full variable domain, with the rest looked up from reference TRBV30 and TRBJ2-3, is SQTIHQWPATLVQPVGSPLSLECTVEGTSNPNLYWYRQAAGRGLQLLFYSVGIGQISSEVPQNLSASRPQDRQFILSSKKLLLSDSGFYLCAWSGLAGSTDTQYFGPGTRLTVL.

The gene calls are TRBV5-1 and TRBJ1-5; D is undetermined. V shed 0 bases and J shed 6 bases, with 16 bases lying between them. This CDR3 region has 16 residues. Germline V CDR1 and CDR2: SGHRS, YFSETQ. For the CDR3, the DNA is TGCGCCAGCAGCTTGGGATCCGAGTTCGGTGGTCAGCCCCAGCATTTT. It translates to CASSLGSEFGGQPQHF.